This passage covers 14 T cell receptor beta chains from one sample sequenced in a study of T cells in tumors after PD-1 blockade. TCRdb's table, derived via immunoSEQ multiplex PCR, lists solely in-frame clones and lacks some. Here the sample spans about 10,000 clones, 50% to 80% being singletons. The sequencing used tumor tissue, collected after anti-PD-1 treatment. These receptors originate from a human donor with basal cell carcinoma.

A single count supports this clone. The V call is TRBV9, the J call TRBJ2-3, with D possibly matching TRBD2 (5 bases). Trimming stripped 1 base from V and 9 bases from J, with 15 bases between. CDR3 length: 14 amino acids. Germline V gene lookup returns CDR1 SGDLS and CDR2 YYNGEE. In DNA, the CDR3 is TGTGCCAGCAGCGTATCCCCCTCCGAGGGAACGCAGTATTTT. Amino acid sequence: CASSVSPSEGTQYF.

A few counts support this clone. CDR3 region: CASSARQGSTEAFF. The CDR3 coding sequence is TGTGCCAGCAGCGCCCGACAGGGAAGCACTGAAGCTTTCTTT. The V and J genes are TRBV14 and TRBJ1-1; TRBD1 aligns across 7 bases. The CDR3 covers 14 residues. V was pared by 5 bases and J by 4 bases, with 7 bases of the junction left unmatched. CDR1 SGHDN and CDR2 FVKESK come from the germline V gene.

The rearrangement uses TRBV5-1 and TRBJ1-2; D not resolved. CDR3 length: 13 amino acids. Germline lookup yields CDR1 SGHRS and CDR2 YFSETQ. Deletions cut 4 bases from V and 13 bases from J, with 20 bases between. CDR3 DNA sequence: TGCGCCAGCAGCGATGTCCTGACTGGTATGTGCACCTTC. The encoded protein is CASSDVLTGMCTF.

The chain uses TRBV10-3 and TRBJ2-3; either TRBD1 or TRBD2 may fit D (5 bases each). Trimming removed 11 bases at V and 2 bases at J, with 11 bases between. Germline V gives CDR1 ENHRY, CDR2 SYGVKD. This CDR3 has 12 residues. The CDR3 spells CAGAGDTDTQYF. CDR3 sequence (DNA): TGTGCCGGGGCCGGGGACACAGATACGCAGTATTTT.

The V gene is TRBV4-3, the J gene TRBJ2-6; 10 bases map to TRBD2. Germline-derived CDR1 and CDR2 are LGHNA and YSLEER. The CDR3 spans 17 residues. J was trimmed by 0 bases and V by 2 bases; bases with no gene match: 1. The CDR3 spells CASSQSGGGSGANVLTF. DNA of the CDR3: TGCGCCAGCAGCCAAAGCGGGGGGGGCTCTGGGGCCAACGTCCTGACTTTC.

The chain joins TRBV6-1 to TRBJ1-1; 9 bases map to TRBD1. With 3 bases clipped from V and 4 bases from J, the junction kept 18 bases outside the gene matches. Germline values: CDR1 MNHNS, CDR2 SASEGT. The CDR3 has 19 residues. CDR3 DNA: TGTGCCAGCAGTGAGACATGGACAGGGGCTATTGGGTTGAGCACTGAAGCTTTCTTT. This codes for CASSETWTGAIGLSTEAFF.

The J gene is TRBJ2-1, the V gene TRBV4-3, with 7 bases lining up with TRBD2. The CDR3 spans 16 residues. V lost 0 bases, J lost 6 bases, and 8 bases stayed unmatched. Germline V gene sequence: CDR1 LGHNA, CDR2 YSLEER. Written as DNA, the CDR3 is TGCGCCAGCAGCCAAGAACCGGGACTAACATTCAATGAGCAGTTCTTC. Translation: CASSQEPGLTFNEQFF.

A word on this clone: One end of the junction does not line up with germline, which may come from a read error. V gene TRBV24-1 combines with J gene TRBJ1-4, with D possibly TRBD1 on 5 matching bases. This CDR3 is 12 amino acids long. CDR1 and CDR2 from the germline V gene are KGHDR and SFDVKD. The CDR3 region is CATRDTQERLFF. The CDR3 DNA sequence: TGTGCCACCAGGGACACCCAAGAAAGACTGTTTTTT.

The chain joins TRBV3-1 (or the pseudogene TRBV3-2) to TRBJ1-1; no clear D gene. Trimming took off 4 bases at V and 2 bases at J, with 17 bases between the two ends. This CDR3 contains 16 residues. Germline CDR1 and CDR2: LGHDT and YNNKEL (reference sequence). CDR3 in DNA: TGTGCCAGCAGCCCAAAGAGTTACCGCCAAAACACTGAAGCTTTCTTT. Translating gives CASSPKSYRQNTEAFF.

The table lists this clone with a few counts. This chain joins TRBV12-3 or TRBV12-4 and TRBJ2-3; D might be TRBD1 (5 bases). This CDR3 region has 13 residues. Trimming removed 9 bases from V and 5 bases from J, with 15 bases in between. CDR3 sequence: CASLNYQGDTQYF. Here the CDR3 DNA reads TGTGCCAGTCTAAATTATCAGGGAGATACGCAGTATTTT.

The count of this clone is one. The rearrangement links TRBV18 to TRBJ1-2; unclear D gene. Germline V gene data show CDR1 as KGHSH and CDR2 as LQKENI. With 2 bases removed from V and 7 bases from J, the gap between germline ends came to 11 bases. The CDR3 extends over 13 amino acids. CDR3 sequence reads: CASSPSLGSGYTF. In nucleotides, the CDR3 is TGTGCCAGCTCACCAAGCTTGGGCTCTGGCTACACCTTC.

J is TRBJ2-7 and V is TRBV29-1; D is unclear. This CDR3 contains 12 residues. Per the germline V gene, CDR1 is SQVTM and CDR2 is ANQGSEA. V was shortened by 6 bases and J by 5 bases, with 14 bases between the two germline ends. As DNA, the CDR3 is TGCAGCGTCAGGACGCTACTCAACGAGCAGTACTTC. Its protein is CSVRTLLNEQYF.

The table lists this clone with a few counts. V usage is TRBV7-3 and J usage is TRBJ2-1; the D gene is possibly TRBD2 (6 bases). Germline V gene lookup returns CDR1 SGHTA and CDR2 FQGTGA. The CDR3 length is 16 residues. With 1 base removed from V and 9 bases from J, the gap between germline ends came to 19 bases. As DNA, the CDR3 is TGTGCCAGCAGCTTAAATGGGGGGAGTCTAGCAGGTGAGCAGTTCTTC. Protein: CASSLNGGSLAGEQFF.

The chain has TRBV30 and TRBJ2-7; D is ambiguous. Looked up from germline, CDR1 is GTSNPN and CDR2 is SVGIG (reference sequence). The length of the CDR3 is 12 residues. V lost 1 base to trimming and J lost 6 bases, with 10 bases between them. CDR3 region: CAWSGQQLEQYF. DNA of the CDR3: TGTGCCTGGAGTGGCCAACAGCTCGAGCAGTACTTC.